This TCR beta chain stems from a study of CD8 T cells in ankylosing spondylitis. Findings of the study overall: The study identified a TCR beta motif of several highly homologous variants that appeared characteristic of ankylosing spondylitis blood.

By quantitative 5'-RACE with molecular barcodes, the TCR beta libraries were made. A single record per CDR3 protein comes from TCRdb applying MiXCR to the 5' RACE reads. The sample has 200,000 to 300,000 distinct CDR3 sequences; 8% to 9.5% are singletons. V lost 0 bases, J lost 4 bases, and 10 bases stayed unmatched. This CDR3 has 17 residues. Germline V lookup: CDR1 SGDLS, CDR2 YYNGEE. This clonotype was seen many times. Its antigen is currently unknown. This TCR came from a male donor with ankylosing spondylitis or in good health (not recorded which). This chain links TRBV9 with TRBJ1-1; 9 bases agree with TRBD1. What was sequenced was blood, either unsorted or a sorted T cell fraction (not recorded which). In DNA, the CDR3 is TGTGCCAGCAGCGTAGGTCCCGGGACAGGGTCGGGCACTGAAGCTTTCTTT. Translating gives CASSVGPGTGSGTEAFF.